This T cell receptor beta chain was captured in a study of blood T cell repertoires in COVID-19. Only in-frame clones appear in the TCRdb table, and some are missing; sequencing was by immunoSEQ multiplex PCR. The repertoire holds nearly 300,000 clones, with over 85% as singletons. Germline trimming cut 8 bases from V and 6 bases from J; bases unmatched to any gene: 14. CDR3 length: 16 residues. Germline assignment: CDR1 SEHNR and CDR2 FQNEAQ (reference sequence). The sequence was collected from a woman between 45 and 60 years old who had been exposed to COVID-19. This rearrangement joins TRBV7-9 to TRBJ2-3; 10 nucleotides agree with TRBD2. Sequences were obtained from PBMCs or T cells enriched from blood (not recorded which). The DNA for the CDR3 is TGTGCCAGCGGCGGTCCGGGACTAGCGACGGTGGATACGCAGTATTTT. Translating gives CASGGPGLATVDTQYF.